The 12 T cell receptor beta chains below were found in one sample sequenced in a study of T-cell memory formation after mild COVID-19. TCRdb reanalysed the 5' RACE reads using MiXCR and keeps one entry per CDR3 protein. The profile shows about 340,000 distinct CDR3 sequences, about 16% of them singletons. Specimen: PBMCs or a T cell subset sorted from them (not recorded which). Source of these receptors: a man between 18 and 35 years old who had mild COVID-19 (a few samples of this study predate the infection). Cell type and time point are not known.

This clonotype was counted only a few times. The chain is built from TRBV6-6 and TRBJ2-5; maybe TRBD1 (6 bases). The CDR3 is 13 residues long. The V gene's germline CDR1 is MNHNY and CDR2 SVGAGI (reference sequence). Trimming stripped 6 bases from V and 4 bases from J, with 12 bases between. CDR3 coding DNA: TGTGCCAGCAGGCAGGGGTATCTAGAGACCCAGTACTTC. Protein product: CASRQGYLETQYF.

This clonotype was seen many times. The J gene is TRBJ2-3, the V gene TRBV7-3, with a weak D call TRBD2 (5 bases). In germline, CDR1 is SGHTA, CDR2 FQGTGA. The CDR3 loop spans 13 amino acids. V lost 8 bases to trimming and J lost 3 bases, with 12 bases between them. Here the CDR3 DNA reads TGTGCCAGCTCACCACCGGGGACAGATACGCAGTATTTT. It codes for CASSPPGTDTQYF.

A few counts support this clonotype. The chain carries TRBV18 and TRBJ2-3; unclear D gene. The V gene lost 4 bases and the J gene lost 3 bases, with 8 bases spanning the gap. CDR3 length: 13 amino acids. CDR1 is KGHSH, CDR2 LQKENI, per germline. This CDR3 reads CASSQSATDTQYF. As DNA, the CDR3 is TGTGCCAGCTCACAGTCAGCGACAGATACGCAGTATTTT. Filled out from reference TRBV18 and TRBJ2-3, the complete variable domain reads NAGVMQNPRHLVRRRGQEARLRCSPMKGHSHVYWYRQLPEEGLKFMVYLQKENIIDESGMPKERFSAEFPKEGPSILRIQQVVRGDSAAYFCASSQSATDTQYFGPGTRLTVL.

The rearrangement uses TRBV7-9 and TRBJ2-5; 7 bases line up with TRBD1. The CDR3 extends over 14 amino acids. Germline V gene lookup returns CDR1 SEHNR and CDR2 FQNEAQ (reference sequence). Trimming removed 7 bases from V and 6 bases from J; junction bases left unmatched: 11. The CDR3 sequence: CASIRQGGPQTQYF. In DNA, the CDR3 is TGTGCCAGCATAAGACAGGGCGGCCCCCAGACCCAGTACTTC. Complete variable domain (other parts from reference TRBV7-9 and TRBJ2-5): DTGVSQNPRHKITKRGQNVTFRCDPISEHNRLYWYRQTLGQGPEFLTYFQNEAQLEKSRLLSDRFSAERPKGSFSTLEIQRTEQGDSAMYLCASIRQGGPQTQYFGPGTRLLVL.

This clonotype was seen more than once but under ten times. The V gene is TRBV12-3 or TRBV12-4, the J gene TRBJ2-5; D is uncertain. Trimming stripped 4 bases from V and 5 bases from J, with 11 bases between. This CDR3 spans 13 amino acids. The CDR3 protein is CASSSSGPETQYF. CDR3 DNA sequence: TGTGCCAGCAGTTCGTCCGGTCCCGAGACCCAGTACTTC.

This clonotype was seen repeatedly, ten times or more. The gene calls are TRBV10-3 and TRBJ2-2, with TRBD1 matching 9 bases. V dropped 5 bases and J dropped 5; count of bases not matched to a gene: 6. CDR1 and CDR2 from the germline V gene are ENHRY and SYGVKD. There are 15 residues in the CDR3. CDR3 DNA: TGTGCCATCAGTCTACAGGGGGCTGGAACCGGGGAGCTGTTTTTT. This sequence encodes CAISLQGAGTGELFF.

This clonotype appeared many times. The rearrangement uses TRBV28 and TRBJ2-5; 10 positions match TRBD2. V was pared by 8 bases and J by 5 bases, with 11 bases of the junction left unmatched. The CDR3 extends over 15 amino acids. Germline V gives CDR1 MDHEN, CDR2 SYDVKM. CDR3 sequence (DNA): TGTGCCAGCCTCTCAGCGGGGGGGCCGGAGGAGACCCAGTACTTC. Encoded protein: CASLSAGGPEETQYF.

The table lists this clonotype with many counts. The chain combines TRBV5-1 with TRBJ2-7, with D perhaps matching TRBD2 (5 bases). The CDR3 is 14 residues long. The germline V gene encodes CDR1 SGHRS and CDR2 YFSETQ. Trimming stripped 4 bases from V and 6 bases from J, with 17 bases between. CDR3 sequence reads: CASSEGWGSSEQYV. CDR3 bases: TGCGCCAGCAGCGAGGGCTGGGGTTCAAGCGAGCAGTACGTC.

The chain is built from TRBV7-3 and TRBJ2-7; D is perhaps TRBD1 (6 bases). CDR1 is SGHTA and CDR2 is FQGTGA in the germline V gene. The V end lost 2 bases, the J end lost 3 bases, and 8 bases lay between the germline ends. The CDR3 totals 13 residues. The CDR3 DNA is TGTGCCAGCAGCTTAGGGGGCGACTACGAGCAGTACTTC. Translated, it gives CASSLGGDYEQYF.

V gene TRBV7-6 combines with J gene TRBJ2-2; possible D gene TRBD1, 5 bases. CDR1 is SGHVS, CDR2 FNYEAQ, per germline. This CDR3 region has 16 residues. The V end was cut by 1 base, the J end by 3 bases, with 12 bases between. CDR3 sequence: CASSLVAGSDTGELFF. In DNA form, the CDR3 reads TGTGCCAGCAGCTTAGTCGCAGGGTCGGACACCGGGGAGCTGTTTTTT.

The V and J genes are TRBV6-5 and TRBJ2-5; 7 bases fit TRBD1. The CDR3 spans 13 residues. V lost 7 bases, J lost 5 bases, and 7 bases stayed unmatched. The germline gives CDR1 MNHEY, CDR2 SVGAGI. The CDR3 loop is CASKKTGAETQYF. The CDR3 nucleotides read TGTGCCAGCAAAAAAACAGGGGCCGAGACCCAGTACTTC.

The chain couples TRBV5-1 to TRBJ2-1; 7 positions agree with TRBD2. The trim removed 0 bases at V and 5 bases at J, leaving 11 bases unmatched. The CDR3 contains 17 residues. Per the germline V gene, CDR1 is SGHRS and CDR2 is YFSETQ. CDR3 DNA sequence: TGCGCCAGCAGCTTGGCAGGCGGGGGAGGCTATCACAATGAGCAGTTCTTC. It specifies CASSLAGGGGYHNEQFF.